Sequencing of this T cell receptor beta chain was carried out in a study of technical replicates of blood from several donors. Germline loops: CDR1 MNHEY, CDR2 SVGAGI. The CDR3 loop spans 16 amino acids. V was trimmed by 4 bases and J by 0 bases, leaving 13 bases between them. Sequencing was performed with immunoSEQ multiplex PCR; in TCRdb, only in-frame clones are kept and a portion is missing. The sample contains tens of thousands of clones, 93% of which appear only once. Sequenced: T cells isolated from PBMCs. The sequence came from a human donor in good health. The chain joins TRBV6-5 to TRBJ2-1; D perhaps matches TRBD2 (6 bases). The CDR3 DNA reads as TGTGCCAGCAGTTGGGTCCCAGCGGGCTCCTACAATGAGCAGTTCTTC. This translates into CASSWVPAGSYNEQFF.